This T cell receptor beta chain derives from a study of blood T cell repertoires in COVID-19 (dated by TCRdb to between 2020 and 2021). About the investigation overall: Samples from collaborators originated in the United States, Italy and Spain and spanned both the acute and convalescent phases of COVID-19. The dataset comprised deeply sampled blood TCRbeta repertoires from subjects exposed to, actively infected with, or recovered from COVID-19. Where available, HLA class I and class II types were obtained from metadata supplied by the sample provider rather than from assay-based typing. The prospective study material was composed of cDNA or gDNA derived from T cells, B-cell-depleted T cells, or PBMCs. The repertoires were released in a freely available public database meant as a resource for research on the immune response to SARS-CoV-2. Sample metadata almost always included a de-identified subject ID, COVID-19 status, age in years and sex. Samples were obtained from the ongoing ImmuneRACE study (first 160 participants) and from 1,254 subjects provided by 6 global collaborators.

Overall results and qualifications from the work: The quantity of clinical and demographic metadata differed by source and by participant and was supplied without curation.

Compared with germline, V lacks 6 bases and J lacks 4 bases; bases without a gene match: 4. Counted from cysteine to phenylalanine, this CDR3 has 13 amino acids. Just the 39-base CDR3 DNA is kept, in frame starting at base 1. Reading the germline V gene gives CDR1 SGHTA and CDR2 FQGNSA. As to this clone: Its antigen is not yet known. Per-nucleotide qualities are absent, and no much larger clonotype sits a single base away.

The collaborating institutions used their own protocols to collect whole blood in K2EDTA tubes. Collaborator samples were shipped for TCRbeta analysis as frozen whole blood, isolated PBMCs, or DNA extracted from either sample type. The immunoSEQ Assay, a bias-controlled multiplex PCR, was used to amplify TCRbeta CDR3 regions from genomic DNA. In the source study's methods: Within the assay, amplification of reference gene primers was used to estimate how many nucleated cells each sample contained. Sequence reads were collapsed and filtered to measure the absolute abundance of every unique TCRbeta CDR3 rearrangement. For each sample, productive Simpson clonality was calculated by taking the square root of Simpson's diversity index across productive rearrangements. The table comes from immuneACCESS by way of TCRdb, which keeps in-frame sequences with V and J called. Part of the clones is missing from these tables; in studies checked, under half for an unresolved V gene and the rest for unknown reasons. The V and J calls and clone size were taken over from that table, and D and trimming were inferred from the DNA. The sample table records about 250,000 clones; about 91% of these occur just once. In total, the top ten clones hold around 1.4% of the sample.

Sample: peripheral blood. The TCR was taken from a man older than 75 with acute or convalescent COVID-19. The chain couples TRBV7-2 to TRBJ2-5; 8 nucleotides in the junction match TRBD1. The DNA sequence follows: TGTGCCAGCAGTTCAACAGGGGGAGAGACCCAGTACTTC. Translated, this is CASSSTGGETQYF.